One and the same sample provided the 19 T cell receptor beta chains below, sequenced in a study of early stage breast cancer tumors. Clones were read by immunoSEQ multiplex PCR, and TCRdb kept only the in-frame ones, dropping some. Counted here are 23,000 or so clones, 60% to 70% occurring once; the ten biggest clones make up more than 9%. The sample was breast tumor tissue. The source is a person aged 55 to 69 with breast cancer.

The chain couples TRBV15 to TRBJ1-2; a weak D match, TRBD1 (5 bases). The CDR3 has 14 amino acids. V was trimmed by 0 bases and J by 4 bases, leaving 9 bases between them. The germline V gene encodes CDR1 LNHNV and CDR2 YYDKDF (reference sequence). In nucleotides, the CDR3 is TGTGCCACCAGCAGAGATCGGCAGGGCTATGGCTACACCTTC. Its protein product is CATSRDRQGYGYTF. Based on the CDR3 plus reference TRBV15 and TRBJ1-2, the full variable domain is DAMVIQNPRYQVTQFGKPVTLSCSQTLNHNVMYWYQQKSSQAPKLLFHYYDKDFNNEADTPDNFQSRRPNTSFCFLDIRSPGLGDTAMYLCATSRDRQGYGYTFGSGTRLTVV.

The table lists this clone with a few counts. The chain combines TRBV5-5 with TRBJ1-2; TRBD1 is a possible D gene (6 bases). V was pared by 3 bases and J by 3 bases, with 9 bases between. This CDR3 comprises 13 residues. Germline V gene sequence: CDR1 SGHKS, CDR2 YYEKEE (reference sequence). The CDR3 nucleotides read TGTGCCAGCAGCTCGACAGGAGACTATGGCTACACCTTC. It specifies CASSSTGDYGYTF.

V and J are TRBV6-5 and TRBJ2-5, with 11 bases fitting TRBD2. Germline V lookup: CDR1 MNHEY, CDR2 SVGAGI. This CDR3 has 15 amino acids. J was trimmed by 2 bases and V by 5 bases; bases with no gene match: 4. The CDR3 protein is CASSPRLAGQETQYF. CDR3 DNA sequence: TGTGCCAGCAGTCCCCGACTAGCGGGGCAAGAGACCCAGTACTTC.

This clone came up a few times. This sequence joins TRBV7-2 and TRBJ1-4; 7 bases match TRBD1. Germline V gives CDR1 SGHTA, CDR2 FQGNSA. This CDR3 is 15 amino acids long. The J segment lost 7 bases and the V segment lost 0 bases, leaving 5 bases of the junction unmatched. CDR3 nucleotides: TGTGCCAGCAGCTTAGCCCGACAGGGTGGTGAAAAACTGTTTTTT. Encoded protein: CASSLARQGGEKLFF.

This clone was counted only a few times. The chain couples TRBV9 to TRBJ2-2, with D possibly matching TRBD2 (6 bases). The CDR3 totals 15 residues. Looked up from germline, CDR1 is SGDLS and CDR2 is YYNGEE. Trimming cost V 4 bases and J 0 bases, with 10 bases left between them. The CDR3 sequence: CASSSRGTNTGELFF. The CDR3 bases are TGTGCCAGCAGCAGTCGGGGGACGAACACCGGGGAGCTGTTTTTT.

This chain connects TRBV5-4 to TRBJ2-7; D gene unclear. Germline V lookup: CDR1 SGHNT, CDR2 YYREEE (reference sequence). Trimming left V 1 base short and J 0 bases short, with 14 bases between. The CDR3 totals 16 residues. CDR3 loop: CASSLNGRWSSYEQYF. In DNA, the CDR3 is TGTGCCAGCAGCTTGAATGGCCGCTGGAGCTCCTACGAGCAGTACTTC.

The J gene is TRBJ2-5, the V gene TRBV7-2; TRBD1 matches at 8 bases. Germline-derived CDR1 and CDR2 are SGHTA and FQGNSA. CDR3 length: 15 amino acids. J was trimmed by 2 bases and V by 4 bases; bases with no gene match: 6. The CDR3 is CASSSIGTGQETQYF. CDR3 DNA sequence: TGTGCCAGCAGCTCAATCGGGACAGGTCAAGAGACCCAGTACTTC. Full variable domain (rest looked up from reference TRBV7-2 and TRBJ2-5): GAGVSQSPSNKVTEKGKDVELRCDPISGHTALYWYRQSLGQGLEFLIYFQGNSAPDKSGLPSDRFSAERTGGSVSTLTIQRTQQEDSAVYLCASSSIGTGQETQYFGPGTRLLVL.

This clone was recorded a few times. The V and J genes are TRBV5-1 and TRBJ2-7; 7 bases fit TRBD1. J gave up 2 bases and V 4 bases, and 6 bases lay outside the gene matches. This CDR3 spans 14 amino acids. The germline gives CDR1 SGHRS, CDR2 YFSETQ. The CDR3 DNA reads TGCGCCAGCAGCAATCCGACAGGGACCTACGAGCAGTACTTC. Translation: CASSNPTGTYEQYF.

There are a few counts of this clone. The chain carries TRBV11-2 and TRBJ1-1; the D gene is possibly TRBD1 (6 bases). The CDR3 sequence is 15 residues long. Trimming cost V 2 bases and J 5 bases, with 15 bases left between them. Germline-derived CDR1 and CDR2 are SGHAT and FQNNGV. CDR3 nucleotides: TGTGCCAGCAGCTTACAGTTGGGGGCTAGGACTGAAGCTTTCTTT. This codes for CASSLQLGARTEAFF. The whole variable domain, remainder taken from reference TRBV11-2 and TRBJ1-1, is EAGVAQSPRYKIIEKRQSVAFWCNPISGHATLYWYQQILGQGPKLLIQFQNNGVVDDSQLPKDRFSAERLKGVDSTLKIQPAKLEDSAVYLCASSLQLGARTEAFFGQGTRLTVV.

The chain couples TRBV7-3 to TRBJ2-3; 15 positions agree with TRBD2. The CDR3 has 19 amino acids. Germline CDR1 SGHTA, CDR2 FQGTGA. V shed 5 bases and J 9 bases; nucleotides not matched to a gene: 18. The CDR3 nucleotides are TGTGCCAGCAGCCCCCGAGGGGGGGGACTAGCGGGAGGAAAAGGGACGCAGTATTTT. It translates to CASSPRGGGLAGGKGTQYF.

V is TRBV5-1 and J is TRBJ2-2; 7 bases are a match to TRBD2. The V segment lost 0 bases and the J segment 4 bases; nucleotides outside the gene matches: 0. The CDR3 sequence is 14 residues long. Germline lookup yields CDR1 SGHRS and CDR2 YFSETQ. For the CDR3, the DNA is TGCGCCAGCAGCTTGGGCGGGAGCACCGGGGAGCTGTTTTTT. Its protein product is CASSLGGSTGELFF.

Details on this clone: One end of the junction fails to match germline, which may point to a read error. V gene TRBV10-3 combines with J gene TRBJ2-2; 11 bases agree with TRBD2. Germline V gene lookup returns CDR1 ENHRY and CDR2 SYGVKD. This CDR3 has 16 residues. CDR3 loop: CASSYSTSGTDGELFF. DNA for the CDR3: TGTGCCAGCAGTTACTCGACTAGCGGGACGGATGGGGAGCTGTTTTTT.

This clone was counted once. This sequence joins TRBV19 and TRBJ2-3, with 13 bases identical to TRBD2. J gave up 2 bases and V 3 bases, and 5 bases lay outside the gene matches. Looked up from germline, CDR1 is LNHDA and CDR2 is SQIVND (reference sequence). The CDR3 loop spans 17 amino acids. The CDR3 coding sequence is TGTGCCAGTAGTATTCGACTAGCGGGAGGACTCACAGATACGCAGTATTTT. It specifies CASSIRLAGGLTDTQYF.

The V gene is TRBV7-2, the J gene TRBJ2-5, with 10 bases identical to TRBD1. CDR3 length: 14 residues. V lost 6 bases, J lost 6 bases, and 7 bases stayed unmatched. The germline V gene has CDR1 SGHTA and CDR2 FQGNSA. CDR3 DNA: TGTGCCAGCAGTCCTAGGACAGGGGGACAGACCCAGTACTTC. Protein product: CASSPRTGGQTQYF.

This clone was detected only a few times. V and J are TRBV7-3 and TRBJ1-3; D is ambiguous. Trimming took 5 bases from V and 4 from J, leaving 6 bases between them. CDR1 SGHTA and CDR2 FQGTGA come from the germline V gene. The CDR3 totals 12 residues. CDR3: CASSIRGNTIYF. The DNA for the CDR3 is TGTGCCAGCAGCATTAGAGGAAACACCATATATTTT.

The rearrangement joins TRBV7-6 to TRBJ2-5; 9 bases are shared with TRBD2. Germline trimming cut 2 bases from V and 1 base from J; bases unmatched to any gene: 2. Germline V gene lookup returns CDR1 SGHVS and CDR2 FNYEAQ. The CDR3 length is 15 residues. The CDR3 region is CASSLFSGGQETQYF. The CDR3 region has the DNA TGTGCCAGCAGCTTATTTAGCGGGGGCCAAGAGACCCAGTACTTC. Using reference TRBV7-6 and TRBJ2-5 for the parts outside the CDR3, the full variable domain is GAGVSQSPRYKVTKRGQDVALRCDPISGHVSLYWYRQALGQGPEFLTYFNYEAQQDKSGLPNDRFSAERPEGSISTLTIQRTEQRDSAMYRCASSLFSGGQETQYFGPGTRLLVL.

This clone was seen only a few times. The genes are TRBV6-1 and TRBJ2-1; TRBD2 agrees at 12 bases. The germline CDR1 and CDR2 sequences are MNHNS and SASEGT. J was trimmed by 6 bases and V by 2 bases; bases with no gene match: 5. This CDR3 is built from 16 residues. CDR3 in amino acids: CASSEQLTSGGNEQFF. In DNA form, the CDR3 reads TGTGCCAGCAGTGAACAATTGACTAGCGGGGGCAATGAGCAGTTCTTC.

V usage is TRBV5-4 and J usage is TRBJ2-1, with D unresolved. V was trimmed by 4 bases and J by 0 bases, leaving 14 bases between them. The CDR3 is 16 amino acids. Germline CDR1 SGHNT, CDR2 YYREEE (reference sequence). The CDR3 DNA reads as TGTGCCAGCAGCCCGTACAGCTTCCTCTCCTACAATGAGCAGTTCTTC. Encoded protein: CASSPYSFLSYNEQFF. The full variable domain, with the rest looked up from reference TRBV5-4 and TRBJ2-1, is ETGVTQSPTHLIKTRGQQVTLRCSSQSGHNTVSWYQQALGQGPQFIFQYYREEENGRGNFPPRFSGLQFPNYSSELNVNALELDDSALYLCASSPYSFLSYNEQFFGPGTRLTVL.

The chain joins TRBV4-3 to TRBJ1-2; D is uncertain. The V end lost 0 bases, the J end lost 0 bases, and 11 bases lay between the germline ends. Germline V CDR1 and CDR2: LGHNA, YSLEER. The CDR3 spans 16 residues. The CDR3 loop is CASSQDGFTTNYGYTF. CDR3 in DNA: TGCGCCAGCAGCCAAGATGGCTTCACTACTAACTATGGCTACACCTTC.